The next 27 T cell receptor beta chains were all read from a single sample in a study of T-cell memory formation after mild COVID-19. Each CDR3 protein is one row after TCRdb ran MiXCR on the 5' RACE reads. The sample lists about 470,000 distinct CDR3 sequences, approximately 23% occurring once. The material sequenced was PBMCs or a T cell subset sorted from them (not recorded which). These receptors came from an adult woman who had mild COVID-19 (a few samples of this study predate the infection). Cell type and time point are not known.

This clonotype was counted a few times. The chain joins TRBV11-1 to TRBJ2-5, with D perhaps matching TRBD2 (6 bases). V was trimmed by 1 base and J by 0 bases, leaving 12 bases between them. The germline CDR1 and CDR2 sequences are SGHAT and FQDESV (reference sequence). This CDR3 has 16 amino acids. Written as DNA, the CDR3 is TGTGCCAGCAGCTTAGGTGGGAGCGGGTACCAAGAGACCCAGTACTTC. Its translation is CASSLGGSGYQETQYF.

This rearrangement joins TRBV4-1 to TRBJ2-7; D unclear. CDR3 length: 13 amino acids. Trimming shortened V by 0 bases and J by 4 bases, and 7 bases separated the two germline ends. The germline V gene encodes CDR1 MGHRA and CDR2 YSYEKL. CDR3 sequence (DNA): TGCGCCAGCAGCCAAGAGCCCCCATACGAGCAGTACTTC. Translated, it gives CASSQEPPYEQYF.

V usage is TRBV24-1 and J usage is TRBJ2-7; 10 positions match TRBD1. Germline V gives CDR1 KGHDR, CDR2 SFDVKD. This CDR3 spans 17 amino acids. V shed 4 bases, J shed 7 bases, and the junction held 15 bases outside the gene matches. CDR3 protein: CATSDPAGQGSPEEQYF. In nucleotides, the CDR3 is TGTGCCACCAGTGACCCTGCGGGACAGGGGTCCCCCGAGGAGCAGTACTTC.

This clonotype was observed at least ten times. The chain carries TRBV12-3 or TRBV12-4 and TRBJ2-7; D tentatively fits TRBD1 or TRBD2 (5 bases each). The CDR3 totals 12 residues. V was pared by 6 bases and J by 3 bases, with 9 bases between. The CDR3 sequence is CASSRDLYEQYF. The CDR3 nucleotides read TGTGCCAGCAGCCGGGACCTCTACGAGCAGTACTTC.

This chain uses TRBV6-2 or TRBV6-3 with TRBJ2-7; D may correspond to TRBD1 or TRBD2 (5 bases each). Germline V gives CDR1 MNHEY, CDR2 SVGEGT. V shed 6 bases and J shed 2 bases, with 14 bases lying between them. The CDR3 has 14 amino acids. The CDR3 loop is CASRSGDRAYEQYF. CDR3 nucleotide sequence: TGTGCCAGCAGATCCGGGGACCGCGCCTACGAGCAGTACTTC.

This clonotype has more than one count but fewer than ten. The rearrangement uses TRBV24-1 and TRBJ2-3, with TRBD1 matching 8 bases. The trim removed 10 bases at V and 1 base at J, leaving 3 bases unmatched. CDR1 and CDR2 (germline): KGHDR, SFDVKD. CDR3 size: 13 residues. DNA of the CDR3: TGTGCCACGTCGACAGGGGGCACAGATACGCAGTATTTT. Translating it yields CATSTGGTDTQYF.

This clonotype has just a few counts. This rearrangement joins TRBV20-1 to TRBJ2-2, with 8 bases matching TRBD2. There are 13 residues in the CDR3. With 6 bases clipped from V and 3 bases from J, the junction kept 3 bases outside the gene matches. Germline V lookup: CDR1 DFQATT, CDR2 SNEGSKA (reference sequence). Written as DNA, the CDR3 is TGCAGTGCGAGGCGGGGGGACACCGGGGAGCTGTTTTTT. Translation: CSARRGDTGELFF.

CDR3 sequence reads: CASSSPGQEQYF. As DNA, the CDR3 is TGTGCCAGCTCCTCACCCGGTCAAGAGCAGTACTTC. The chain joins TRBV18 to TRBJ2-7; D is uncertain. Per germline, CDR1 KGHSH and CDR2 LQKENI. With 6 bases removed from V and 7 bases from J, the gap between germline ends came to 13 bases. The CDR3 covers 12 residues.

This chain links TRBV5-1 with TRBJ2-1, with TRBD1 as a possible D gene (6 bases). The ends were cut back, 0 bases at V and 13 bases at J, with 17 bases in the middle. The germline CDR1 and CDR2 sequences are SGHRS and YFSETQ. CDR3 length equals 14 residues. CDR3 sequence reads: CASSLGTALYPQFF. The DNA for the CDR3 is TGCGCCAGCAGCTTGGGGACAGCCCTTTACCCCCAGTTCTTC.

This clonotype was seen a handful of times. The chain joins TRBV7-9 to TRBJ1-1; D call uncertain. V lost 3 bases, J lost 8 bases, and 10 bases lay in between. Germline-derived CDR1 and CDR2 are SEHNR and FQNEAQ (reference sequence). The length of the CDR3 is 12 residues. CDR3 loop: CASSFETLEAFF. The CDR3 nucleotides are TGTGCCAGCAGCTTTGAGACCCTAGAAGCTTTCTTT.

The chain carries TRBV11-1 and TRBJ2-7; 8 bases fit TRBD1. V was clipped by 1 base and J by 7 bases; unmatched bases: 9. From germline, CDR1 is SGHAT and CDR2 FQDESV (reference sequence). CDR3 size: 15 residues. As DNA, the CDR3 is TGTGCCAGCAGCTTAGAAGGCCAGGGGGCCCGTGAGCAGTACTTC. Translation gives CASSLEGQGAREQYF.

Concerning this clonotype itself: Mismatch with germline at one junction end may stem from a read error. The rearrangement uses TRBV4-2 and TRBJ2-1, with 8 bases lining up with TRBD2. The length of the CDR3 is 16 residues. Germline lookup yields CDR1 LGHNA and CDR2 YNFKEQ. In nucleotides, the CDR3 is TGTGCCAGCAGCCAAGATTCGGGGGGGGTGTACACTGAGCAGTTCTTC. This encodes CASSQDSGGVYTEQFF.

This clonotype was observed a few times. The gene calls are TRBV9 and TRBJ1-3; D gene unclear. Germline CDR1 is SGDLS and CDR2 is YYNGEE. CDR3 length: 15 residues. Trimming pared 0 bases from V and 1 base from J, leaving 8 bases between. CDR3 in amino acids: CASSVGVGSGNTIYF. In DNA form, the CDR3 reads TGTGCCAGCAGCGTAGGGGTGGGATCTGGAAACACCATATATTTT.

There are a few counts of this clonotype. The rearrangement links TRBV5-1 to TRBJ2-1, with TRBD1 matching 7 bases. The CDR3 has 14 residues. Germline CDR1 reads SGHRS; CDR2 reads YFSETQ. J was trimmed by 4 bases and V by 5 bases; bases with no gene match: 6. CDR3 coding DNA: TGCGCCAGCAGATCGGGACAGAGTTACAATGAGCAGTTCTTC. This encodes CASRSGQSYNEQFF.

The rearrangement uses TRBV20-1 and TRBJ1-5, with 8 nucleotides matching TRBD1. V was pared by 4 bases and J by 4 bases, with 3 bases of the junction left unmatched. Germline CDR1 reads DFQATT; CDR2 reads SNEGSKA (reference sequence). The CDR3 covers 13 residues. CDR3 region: CSAMTGVNQPQHF. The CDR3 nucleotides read TGCAGTGCTATGACAGGGGTAAATCAGCCCCAGCATTTT.

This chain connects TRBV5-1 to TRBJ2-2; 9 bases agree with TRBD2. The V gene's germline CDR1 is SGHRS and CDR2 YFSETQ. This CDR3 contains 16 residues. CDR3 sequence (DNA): TGCGCTCAGCAGTCGGCGGGGGGGCCGAACACCGGGGAGCTGTTTTTT. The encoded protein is CAQQSAGGPNTGELFF.

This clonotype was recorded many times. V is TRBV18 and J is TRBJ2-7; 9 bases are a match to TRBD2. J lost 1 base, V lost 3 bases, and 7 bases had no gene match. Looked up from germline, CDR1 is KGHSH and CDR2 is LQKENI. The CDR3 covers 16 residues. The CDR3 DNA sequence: TGTGCCAGCTCACCCATTAGGACTAGCGCGTCCTACGAGCAGTACTTC. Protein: CASSPIRTSASYEQYF.

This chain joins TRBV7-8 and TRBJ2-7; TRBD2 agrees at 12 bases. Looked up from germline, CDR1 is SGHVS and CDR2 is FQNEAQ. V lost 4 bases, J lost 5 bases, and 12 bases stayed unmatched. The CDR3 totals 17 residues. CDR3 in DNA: TGTGCCAGCAGCTCTCGTCTGACTAGCGGGAGAGGGCACGAGCAGTACTTC. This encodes CASSSRLTSGRGHEQYF.

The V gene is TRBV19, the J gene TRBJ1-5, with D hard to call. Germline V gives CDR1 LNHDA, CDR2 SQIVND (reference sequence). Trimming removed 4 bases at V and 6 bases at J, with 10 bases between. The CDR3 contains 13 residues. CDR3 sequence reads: CASSNRIVQPQHF. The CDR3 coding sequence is TGTGCCAGTAGTAACAGAATTGTTCAGCCCCAGCATTTT. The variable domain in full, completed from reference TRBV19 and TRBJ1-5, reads DGGITQSPKYLFRKEGQNVTLSCEQNLNHDAMYWYRQDPGQGLRLIYYSQIVNDFQKGDIAEGYSVSREKKESFPLTVTSAQKNPTAFYLCASSNRIVQPQHFGDGTRLSIL.

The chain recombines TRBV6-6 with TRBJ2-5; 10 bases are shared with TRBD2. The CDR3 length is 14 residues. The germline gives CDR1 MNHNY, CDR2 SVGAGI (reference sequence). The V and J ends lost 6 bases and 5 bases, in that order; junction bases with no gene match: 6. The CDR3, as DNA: TGTGCCAGCAGGAGCGGGGGGGCCGGGGAGACCCAGTACTTC. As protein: CASRSGGAGETQYF.

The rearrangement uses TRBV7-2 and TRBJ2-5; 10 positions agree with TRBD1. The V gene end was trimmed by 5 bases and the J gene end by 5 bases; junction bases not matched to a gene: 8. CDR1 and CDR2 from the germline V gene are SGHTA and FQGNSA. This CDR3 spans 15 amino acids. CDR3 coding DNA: TGTGCCAGCAGCCCCCGACAGGGGGCAGGGGAGACCCAGTACTTC. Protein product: CASSPRQGAGETQYF.

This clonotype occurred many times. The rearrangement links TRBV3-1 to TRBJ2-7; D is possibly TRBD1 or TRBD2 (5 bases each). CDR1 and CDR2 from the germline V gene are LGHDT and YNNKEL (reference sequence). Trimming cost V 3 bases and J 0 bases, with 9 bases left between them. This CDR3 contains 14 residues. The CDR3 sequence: CASSQGTASYEQYF. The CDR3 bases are TGTGCCAGCAGCCAGGGGACCGCCTCCTACGAGCAGTACTTC.

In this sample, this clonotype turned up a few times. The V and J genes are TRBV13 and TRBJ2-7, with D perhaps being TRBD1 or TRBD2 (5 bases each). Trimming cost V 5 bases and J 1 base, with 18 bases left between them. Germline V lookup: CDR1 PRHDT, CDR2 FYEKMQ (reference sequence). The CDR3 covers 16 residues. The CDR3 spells CASSDQGERMSYEQYF. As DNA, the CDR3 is TGTGCCAGCAGCGACCAAGGGGAGAGGATGTCCTACGAGCAGTACTTC.

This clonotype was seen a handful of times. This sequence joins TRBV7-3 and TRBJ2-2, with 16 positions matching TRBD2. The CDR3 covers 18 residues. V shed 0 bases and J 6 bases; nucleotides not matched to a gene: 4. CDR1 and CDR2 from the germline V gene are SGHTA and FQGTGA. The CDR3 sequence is CASSLTGTSGRASGELFF. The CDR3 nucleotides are TGTGCCAGCAGCTTAACCGGGACTAGCGGGAGGGCCTCCGGGGAGCTGTTTTTT.

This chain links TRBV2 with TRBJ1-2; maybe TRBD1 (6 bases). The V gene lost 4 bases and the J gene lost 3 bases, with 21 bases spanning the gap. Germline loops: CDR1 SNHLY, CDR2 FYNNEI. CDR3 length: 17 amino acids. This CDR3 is CASSVAANRAGDYGYTF. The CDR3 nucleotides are TGTGCCAGCAGTGTGGCGGCGAACAGGGCCGGGGACTATGGCTACACCTTC.

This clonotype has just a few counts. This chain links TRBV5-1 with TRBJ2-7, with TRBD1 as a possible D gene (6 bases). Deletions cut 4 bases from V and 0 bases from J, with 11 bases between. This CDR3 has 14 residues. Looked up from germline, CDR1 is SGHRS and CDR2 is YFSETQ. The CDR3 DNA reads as TGCGCCAGCAGCACCGGACAGAGCTCCTACGAGCAGTACTTC. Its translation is CASSTGQSSYEQYF.

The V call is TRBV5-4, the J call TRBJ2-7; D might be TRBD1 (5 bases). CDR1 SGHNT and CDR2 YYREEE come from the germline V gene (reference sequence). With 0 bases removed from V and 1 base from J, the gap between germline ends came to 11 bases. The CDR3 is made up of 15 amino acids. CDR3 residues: CASSLARRESYEQYF. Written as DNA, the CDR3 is TGTGCCAGCAGCTTGGCCCGCAGGGAATCCTACGAGCAGTACTTC. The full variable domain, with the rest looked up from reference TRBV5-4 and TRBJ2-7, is ETGVTQSPTHLIKTRGQQVTLRCSSQSGHNTVSWYQQALGQGPQFIFQYYREEENGRGNFPPRFSGLQFPNYSSELNVNALELDDSALYLCASSLARRESYEQYFGPGTRLTVT.